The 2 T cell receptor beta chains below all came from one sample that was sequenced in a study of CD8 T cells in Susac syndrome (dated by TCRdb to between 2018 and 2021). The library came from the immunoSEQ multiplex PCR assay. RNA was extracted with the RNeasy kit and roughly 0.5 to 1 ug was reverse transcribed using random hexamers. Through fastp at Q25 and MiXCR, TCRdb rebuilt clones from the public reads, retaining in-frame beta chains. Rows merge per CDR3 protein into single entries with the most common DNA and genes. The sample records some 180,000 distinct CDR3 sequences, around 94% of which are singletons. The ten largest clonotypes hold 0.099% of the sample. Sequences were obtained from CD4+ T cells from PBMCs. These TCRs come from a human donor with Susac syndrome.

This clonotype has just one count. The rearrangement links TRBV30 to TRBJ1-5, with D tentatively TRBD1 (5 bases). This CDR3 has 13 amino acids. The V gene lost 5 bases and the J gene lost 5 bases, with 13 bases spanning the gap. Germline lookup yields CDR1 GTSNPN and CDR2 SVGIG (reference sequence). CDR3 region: CAWAGGKDQPQHF. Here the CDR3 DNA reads TGTGCCTGGGCTGGGGGGAAAGATCAGCCCCAGCATTTT.

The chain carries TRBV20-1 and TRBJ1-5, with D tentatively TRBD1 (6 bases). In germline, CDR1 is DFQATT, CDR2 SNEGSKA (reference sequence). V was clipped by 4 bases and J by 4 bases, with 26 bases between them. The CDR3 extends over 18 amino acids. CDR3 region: CSAIDPNQWGRSNQPQHF. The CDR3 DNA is TGCAGTGCTATAGACCCGAATCAATGGGGGCGGTCAAATCAGCCCCAGCATTTT.